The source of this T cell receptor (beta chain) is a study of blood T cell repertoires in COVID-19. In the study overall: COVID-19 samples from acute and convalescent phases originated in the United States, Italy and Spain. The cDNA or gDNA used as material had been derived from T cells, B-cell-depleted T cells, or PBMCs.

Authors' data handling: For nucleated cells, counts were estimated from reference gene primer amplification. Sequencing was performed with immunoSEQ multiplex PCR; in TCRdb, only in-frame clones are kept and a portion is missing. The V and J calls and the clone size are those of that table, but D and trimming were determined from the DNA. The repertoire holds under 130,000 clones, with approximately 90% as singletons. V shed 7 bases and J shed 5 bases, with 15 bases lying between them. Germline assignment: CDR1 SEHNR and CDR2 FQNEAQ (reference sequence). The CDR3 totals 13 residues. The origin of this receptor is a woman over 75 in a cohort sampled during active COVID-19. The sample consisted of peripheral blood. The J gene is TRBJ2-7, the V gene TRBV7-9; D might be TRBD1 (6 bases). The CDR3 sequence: CASNSQDSNEQYF. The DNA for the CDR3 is TGTGCCAGCAACTCTCAGGACAGTAACGAGCAGTACTTC.